Below are 17 T cell receptor beta chains sequenced from a single sample in a study of Ad26.COV2.S vaccination and SARS-CoV-2 variants. The repertoire was sequenced with immunoSEQ multiplex PCR; TCRdb's copy has only in-frame clones and lacks some. The table lists 300,000 to 350,000 clones, about 89% of them singletons. Treatment in this sample: 19 received Ad26.COV2.S at low or high dose, single or two shots; about five received placebo; per-sample allocation not given. Sampling took place 63 days after the first vaccine or placebo injection. This specimen was peripheral blood, taken in a trial of Ad26.COV2.S vaccine versus placebo. These receptors were obtained from a person aged 18-65 years who received the Ad26.COV2.S COVID-19 vaccine or a placebo.

The V call is TRBV6-5, the J call TRBJ1-5, with TRBD1 matching over 8 bases. The CDR3 loop spans 13 amino acids. Germline V CDR1 and CDR2: MNHEY, SVGAGI. With V trimmed by 6 bases and J by 8 bases, 6 bases remained unmatched. The CDR3 DNA sequence: TGTGCCAGCAGCCAGGACAGGGATGAGCCCCAGCATTTT. Translating gives CASSQDRDEPQHF.

The rearrangement joins TRBV27 to TRBJ2-7; unclear D gene. From germline, CDR1 is MNHEY and CDR2 SMNVEV (reference sequence). The CDR3 runs 13 residues. V lost 4 bases, J lost 0 bases, and 7 bases lay in between. The CDR3 sequence: CASSYGLSYEQYF. In DNA form, the CDR3 reads TGTGCCAGCAGTTATGGCCTCTCCTACGAGCAGTACTTC.

The chain employs TRBV6-5 and TRBJ1-2; 8 nucleotides line up with TRBD1. Germline CDR1 and CDR2: MNHEY and SVGAGI. With 2 bases clipped from V and 8 bases from J, the junction kept 7 bases outside the gene matches. CDR3 length equals 14 residues. The CDR3 DNA reads TGTGCCAGCAGTTACGGGGCAGGGGGCAAGGGCTACACCTTC. Amino acid sequence: CASSYGAGGKGYTF.

As DNA, the CDR3 is TGTGCCACCAGCAGAGACTGGGGGGCTGAGTTGTTCTTC. This sequence encodes CATSRDWGAELFF. The chain joins TRBV15 to TRBJ2-1; possibly TRBD1 or TRBD2 for D (6 bases each). With 0 bases removed from V and 15 bases from J, the gap between germline ends came to 15 bases. CDR3 length: 13 residues. CDR1 and CDR2 (germline): LNHNV, YYDKDF (reference sequence).

This rearrangement joins TRBV27 to TRBJ2-1, with 8 positions matching TRBD2. CDR1 is MNHEY and CDR2 is SMNVEV in the germline V gene (reference sequence). The CDR3 length is 15 residues. V shed 4 bases and J 6 bases; nucleotides not matched to a gene: 8. The CDR3 region has the DNA TGTGCCAGCAGTTCCAGTCTAGCGGGTATCAATGAGCAGTTCTTC. This sequence encodes CASSSSLAGINEQFF.

The V call is TRBV7-2, the J call TRBJ2-7, with TRBD2 identical over 11 bases. Trimming at V came to 0 bases and at J to 6 bases, leaving 10 bases not matched to a gene. CDR1 is SGHTA and CDR2 is FQGNSA in the germline V gene. This CDR3 spans 17 amino acids. The CDR3 bases are TGTGCCAGCAGCTTAGCGTTCACTAGCGGGAGAGTTGGCGAGCAGTACTTC. Translation: CASSLAFTSGRVGEQYF.

V gene TRBV11-2 combines with J gene TRBJ2-2; 11 bases agree with TRBD1. V trimming: 4 bases; J trimming: 6 bases; junction bases outside the gene matches: 1. The length of the CDR3 is 14 residues. The germline V gene encodes CDR1 SGHAT and CDR2 FQNNGV. The chain's CDR3 is CASSWGQGAGELFF. Here the CDR3 DNA reads TGTGCCAGCAGCTGGGGACAGGGGGCCGGGGAGCTGTTTTTT. Using reference TRBV11-2 and TRBJ2-2 for the parts outside the CDR3, the full variable domain is EAGVAQSPRYKIIEKRQSVAFWCNPISGHATLYWYQQILGQGPKLLIQFQNNGVVDDSQLPKDRFSAERLKGVDSTLKIQPAKLEDSAVYLCASSWGQGAGELFFGEGSRLTVL.

CDR3 amino acids: CASSFEVRDVWAKNIQYF. CDR3 in DNA: TGTGCCAGCAGCTTTGAGGTCCGGGACGTTTGGGCCAAAAACATTCAGTACTTC. The chain recombines TRBV7-2 with TRBJ2-4, with D perhaps being TRBD1 or TRBD2 (5 bases each). This CDR3 contains 18 residues. Germline V gene data show CDR1 as SGHTA and CDR2 as FQGNSA. V gave up 3 bases and J gave up 1 base, with 19 bases separating them. Supplemented by reference TRBV7-2 and TRBJ2-4, the full variable domain reads GAGVSQSPSNKVTEKGKDVELRCDPISGHTALYWYRQSLGQGLEFLIYFQGNSAPDKSGLPSDRFSAERTGGSVSTLTIQRTQQEDSAVYLCASSFEVRDVWAKNIQYFGAGTRLSVL.

As DNA, the CDR3 is TGCGCCAGCAGCCAAGATGGGGAGGAGCCCCAGCATTTT. This codes for CASSQDGEEPQHF. The V gene is TRBV4-1, the J gene TRBJ1-5; D remains ambiguous. This CDR3 is 13 amino acids long. Germline CDR1 and CDR2: MGHRA and YSYEKL. V lost 0 bases and J 8 bases, leaving 8 bases between the germline ends.

The gene calls are TRBV11-2 and TRBJ1-1; unclear D gene. The CDR3 is 11 residues long. Germline CDR1 reads SGHAT; CDR2 reads FQNNGV. V lost 4 bases to trimming and J lost 7 bases, with 7 bases between them. CDR3 bases: TGTGCCAGCAGCTCGGACGGTGAAGCTTTCTTT. Translation: CASSSDGEAFF. The full variable domain, in which reference TRBV11-2 and TRBJ1-1 provide the parts outside the CDR3, is EAGVAQSPRYKIIEKRQSVAFWCNPISGHATLYWYQQILGQGPKLLIQFQNNGVVDDSQLPKDRFSAERLKGVDSTLKIQPAKLEDSAVYLCASSSDGEAFFGQGTRLTVV.

The chain is built from TRBV14 and TRBJ2-3; D gene ambiguous. The CDR3 has 16 residues. V lost 1 base and J lost 0, with 11 bases in between. Germline CDR1 is SGHDN and CDR2 is FVKESK. The CDR3 spells CASSQARQLSTDTQYF. The CDR3, as DNA: TGTGCCAGCAGCCAAGCCCGACAACTAAGCACAGATACGCAGTATTTT.

The chain uses TRBV4-1 and TRBJ2-2; 14 bases map to TRBD2. J lost 6 bases, V lost 3 bases, and 9 bases had no gene match. The CDR3 totals 18 residues. Germline loops: CDR1 MGHRA, CDR2 YSYEKL. The CDR3 protein is CASSHLGLAGALAGELFF. In nucleotides, the CDR3 is TGCGCCAGCAGCCACTTGGGACTAGCGGGGGCCCTAGCCGGGGAGCTGTTTTTT.

The chain couples TRBV19 to TRBJ1-2; tentative D call: TRBD1 (5 bases). V was cut by 6 bases and J by 2 bases, with 16 bases left in between. The CDR3 covers 15 residues. Looked up from germline, CDR1 is LNHDA and CDR2 is SQIVND (reference sequence). The CDR3 region has the DNA TGTGCCAGTAGCCAGGAGGGGCGAGGAAACTATGGCTACACCTTC. Protein: CASSQEGRGNYGYTF.

The table lists this clone with a count of one. The chain recombines TRBV3-1 (or the pseudogene TRBV3-2) with TRBJ1-1; possible D gene TRBD1, 6 bases. The CDR3 loop spans 13 amino acids. Trimming took 7 bases from V and 6 from J, leaving 15 bases between them. Germline V CDR1 and CDR2: LGHDT, YNNKEL (reference sequence). The CDR3 DNA reads TGTGCCAGCACCCCCCTGGGGGGCTCTGAAGCTTTCTTT. Translation: CASTPLGGSEAFF.

The chain couples TRBV9 to TRBJ2-2; no definite D call. Germline loops: CDR1 SGDLS, CDR2 YYNGEE. V lost 5 bases, J lost 0 bases, and 8 bases lay in between. The CDR3 runs to 14 residues. DNA for the CDR3: TGTGCCAGCAGTCGTATTTCGAACACCGGGGAGCTGTTTTTT. Amino acids: CASSRISNTGELFF.

The V and J genes are TRBV19 and TRBJ2-7, with TRBD2 identical over 10 bases. CDR3 size: 17 residues. V gave up 4 bases and J gave up 7 bases; unmatched junction bases: 16. Germline assignment: CDR1 LNHDA and CDR2 SQIVND (reference sequence). Here the CDR3 reads CASSTRPGTSVRGEQYF. CDR3 in DNA: TGTGCCAGTAGTACCCGCCCTGGGACTAGCGTTCGCGGGGAGCAGTACTTC.

The chain joins TRBV27 to TRBJ1-2; D gene ambiguous. CDR1 MNHEY and CDR2 SMNVEV come from the germline V gene (reference sequence). V gave up 3 bases and J gave up 13 bases, with 15 bases separating them. The CDR3 sequence is 12 residues long. CDR3 coding DNA: TGTGCCAGCAGTTTTCACCAGGAGGAGGTCACCTTC. This encodes CASSFHQEEVTF.